The entry that follows covers one T cell receptor (beta chain) sequence. This sample is part of a study of shared clonotypes between healthy human individuals. Study-wide background: There were three CD4 naive, three CD4 memory, two CD8 naive and one CD8 memory plates per donor.

Looked up from germline, CDR1 is SGHRS and CDR2 is YFSETQ. Trimming pared 5 bases from V and 2 bases from J, leaving 7 bases between. This CDR3 comprises 12 residues. Method: immunoSEQ multiplex PCR; TCRdb's copy keeps in-frame clones and lacks some. The data hold 2 million to 2.5 million clones, with 92% observed a single time. Sample: naive CD4+ T cells from PBMCs. Specified subset: CD45RA+ positively selected. The chain carries TRBV5-1 and TRBJ1-2; perhaps TRBD1 as D (5 bases). This sequence was found in a young man in good health. Some clones in this sample may be carry-over from other donors' samples. The CDR3 region is CASRGVNYGYTF. The CDR3 coding sequence is TGCGCCAGCAGGGGGGTGAACTATGGCTACACCTTC. The whole variable domain, filled in from reference TRBV5-1 and TRBJ1-2, reads KAGVTQTPRYLIKTRGQQVTLSCSPISGHRSVSWYQQTPGQGLQFLFEYFSETQRNKGNFPGRFSGRQFSNSRSEMNVSTLELGDSALYLCASRGVNYGYTFGSGTRLTVV.